These 32 T cell receptor beta chains originate from one sample sequenced in a study of T cells expressing NK-cell markers. TCRdb re-called the 5' RACE reads, yielding one record per CDR3 amino acid sequence without DNA. Its listing shows fewer than 400,000 distinct CDR3 sequences. Sequenced material: blood T cells: a sorted CD56 or NKG2C T cell subset, CD4+ or CD8+ T cells, or bulk PBMC T cells (not recorded which). All receptors derive from a man aged 18-69 years in good health.

This chain uses TRBV2 with TRBJ2-1; TCRdb's assignment of TRBD2 cannot be checked, as there is no DNA. Germline CDR1 reads SNHLY; CDR2 reads FYNNEI. The CDR3 contains 17 residues. CDR3 sequence reads: CASSEGTAVSTYNEQFF. Supplemented by reference TRBV2 and TRBJ2-1, the full variable domain reads EPEVTQTPSHQVTQMGQEVILRCVPISNHLYFYWYRQILGQKVEFLVSFYNNEISEKSEIFDDQFSVERPDGSNFTLKIRSTKLEDSAMYFCASSEGTAVSTYNEQFFGPGTRLTVL.

This chain connects TRBV6-1 to TRBJ1-6; absent DNA, TCRdb's TRBD1 call cannot be checked. The CDR3 sequence is 13 residues long. CDR1 is MNHNS, CDR2 SASEGT, per germline. This CDR3 is CASQWSGNSPLHF.

The V and J genes are TRBV7-9 and TRBJ2-3; the D call of TRBD2 rests on TCRdb alone, since no DNA is present to check it. Germline V gives CDR1 SEHNR, CDR2 FQNEAQ (reference sequence). The CDR3 contains 15 residues. The CDR3 region is CASSKLAPSTDTQYF.

The chain links TRBV4-2 to TRBJ1-6. The CDR3 has 15 residues. Germline lookup yields CDR1 LGHNA and CDR2 YNFKEQ. This CDR3 is CASSRGRAGDSPLHF.

This chain joins TRBV28 and TRBJ1-5; the D gene TCRdb calls, TRBD1, cannot be checked with no DNA. The CDR3 is 14 residues long. Per germline, CDR1 MDHEN and CDR2 SYDVKM. The CDR3 sequence is CASSSPGAYRPQHF.

This chain uses TRBV21-1 with TRBJ2-7; TCRdb's assignment of TRBD1 cannot be checked, as there is no DNA. TRBV21-1 is deemed a pseudogene. This CDR3 has 13 amino acids. The CDR3 sequence is CATPRDRFYEQYF.

This chain connects TRBV6-2 or TRBV6-3 to TRBJ2-7. Looked up from germline, CDR1 is MNHEY and CDR2 is SVGEGT. The CDR3 contains 15 residues. The CDR3 loop is CASSPLHRLSYEQYF.

The rearrangement uses TRBV7-8 and TRBJ2-5; without DNA, the TCRdb call of TRBD1 cannot be checked. CDR1 is SGHVS, CDR2 FQNEAQ, per germline. CDR3 length: 14 residues. CDR3 in amino acids: CASSSLQGQETQYF.

The chain recombines TRBV27 with TRBJ2-7; the D call of TRBD2 rests on TCRdb alone, since no DNA is present to check it. CDR1 is MNHEY, CDR2 SMNVEV, per germline (reference sequence). This CDR3 has 14 residues. CDR3 sequence reads: CASRPLAGDYEQYF.

The chain couples TRBV6-2 or TRBV6-3 to TRBJ2-3. There are 16 residues in the CDR3. CDR1 is MNHEY, CDR2 SVGEGT, per germline. CDR3: CASSSQVPASTDTQYF.

The CDR3 loop reads CASSSWQGASYEQYF. The V call is TRBV2, the J call TRBJ2-7; the TRBD1 assignment by TCRdb is unverifiable without DNA. This CDR3 spans 15 amino acids. Germline loops: CDR1 SNHLY, CDR2 FYNNEI. Variable domain in full (rest from reference TRBV2 and TRBJ2-7): EPEVTQTPSHQVTQMGQEVILRCVPISNHLYFYWYRQILGQKVEFLVSFYNNEISEKSEIFDDQFSVERPDGSNFTLKIRSTKLEDSAMYFCASSSWQGASYEQYFGPGTRLTVT.

The CDR3 loop reads CASERGDTYNEQFF. The chain carries TRBV5-1 and TRBJ2-1; TCRdb picks TRBD1, but there is no DNA to check that call. The germline V gene encodes CDR1 SGHRS and CDR2 YFSETQ. The CDR3 spans 14 residues.

The chain's CDR3 is CATRGLQETQYF. The rearrangement links TRBV2 to TRBJ2-5. Germline lookup yields CDR1 SNHLY and CDR2 FYNNEI. CDR3 size: 12 residues.

The V and J genes are TRBV18 and TRBJ1-4; TCRdb indicates TRBD1, and absent DNA this call remains unverified. Per the germline V gene, CDR1 is KGHSH and CDR2 is LQKENI. CDR3 length: 15 residues. This CDR3 reads CASSPMRRPDEKLFF.

V gene TRBV7-2 combines with J gene TRBJ1-5; checking the TCRdb D call of TRBD1 is not possible without DNA. The germline V gene has CDR1 SGHTA and CDR2 FQGNSA. The CDR3 totals 15 residues. The CDR3: CASSNGQGGNQPQHF. Combining the CDR3 with reference TRBV7-2 and TRBJ1-5 gives the whole variable domain GAGVSQSPSNKVTEKGKDVELRCDPISGHTALYWYRQSLGQGLEFLIYFQGNSAPDKSGLPSDRFSAERTGGSVSTLTIQRTQQEDSAVYLCASSNGQGGNQPQHFGDGTRLSIL.

This chain joins TRBV7-3 and TRBJ2-3; the TCRdb D gene call, TRBD1, has no DNA to confirm it. The CDR3 is made up of 14 amino acids. From germline, CDR1 is SGHTA and CDR2 FQGTGA. CDR3 sequence: CASSPALSTDTQYF.

V is TRBV6-1 and J is TRBJ2-7; TCRdb's D call of TRBD1 is untestable without DNA. This CDR3 comprises 11 residues. Germline V gene lookup returns CDR1 MNHNS and CDR2 SASEGT. CDR3 sequence: CASSETQGEYF.

This sequence joins TRBV3-1 and TRBJ1-2; the D call of TRBD1 rests on TCRdb alone, since no DNA is present to check it. Germline V gene lookup returns CDR1 LGHDT and CDR2 YNNKEL (reference sequence). The CDR3 is 13 amino acids. The chain's CDR3 is CASSYREREGYTF. Using reference TRBV3-1 and TRBJ1-2 for the parts outside the CDR3, the full variable domain is DTAVSQTPKYLVTQMGNDKSIKCEQNLGHDTMYWYKQDSKKFLKIMFSYNNKELIINETVPNRFSPKSPDKAHLNLHINSLELGDSAVYFCASSYREREGYTFGSGTRLTVV.

J is TRBJ1-5 and V is TRBV3-1; TCRdb outputs TRBD1, but without DNA this stays unchecked. The CDR3 consists of 14 residues. CDR1 is LGHDT and CDR2 is YNNKEL in the germline V gene (reference sequence). The CDR3 loop is CASSPPGVYQPQHF.

This sequence joins TRBV5-1 and TRBJ2-3; TCRdb picks TRBD1, but there is no DNA to check that call. CDR1 SGHRS and CDR2 YFSETQ come from the germline V gene. The CDR3 runs to 16 residues. CDR3 region: CASSLGTGSSTDTQYF.

The chain employs TRBV11-2 and TRBJ2-2. This CDR3 is built from 15 residues. Per germline, CDR1 SGHAT and CDR2 FQNNGV. The CDR3 sequence: CASSLAGGKTGELFF.

The V call is TRBV6-2 or TRBV6-3, the J call TRBJ1-1. In germline, CDR1 is MNHEY, CDR2 SVGEGT. The CDR3 extends over 15 amino acids. The CDR3 sequence: CASSYDPRRNTEAFF.

This rearrangement joins TRBV21-1 to TRBJ2-2; TCRdb designates TRBD1, a call that cannot be tested without DNA. TRBV21-1 is termed a pseudogene. This CDR3 spans 16 amino acids. CDR3 in amino acids: CASSKRGARFTGELFF.

The chain uses TRBV7-9 and TRBJ2-1; absent DNA, TCRdb's TRBD1 call cannot be checked. The germline gives CDR1 SEHNR, CDR2 FQNEAQ (reference sequence). The CDR3 loop spans 16 amino acids. The CDR3 protein is CASSFWGTAAYNEQFF.

The V gene is TRBV7-6, the J gene TRBJ2-5; TCRdb outputs TRBD1, but without DNA this stays unchecked. This CDR3 contains 15 residues. Germline CDR1 SGHVS, CDR2 FNYEAQ. The CDR3: CASSKNRGHGETQYF. The full variable domain, with the rest looked up from reference TRBV7-6 and TRBJ2-5, is GAGVSQSPRYKVTKRGQDVALRCDPISGHVSLYWYRQALGQGPEFLTYFNYEAQQDKSGLPNDRFSAERPEGSISTLTIQRTEQRDSAMYRCASSKNRGHGETQYFGPGTRLLVL.

This sequence joins TRBV15 and TRBJ1-3; TCRdb reports TRBD1, a call that lacks DNA to check it against. The CDR3 consists of 14 residues. The germline gives CDR1 LNHNV, CDR2 YYDKDF (reference sequence). Here the CDR3 reads CATSSDRAGNTIYF.

This chain uses TRBV19 with TRBJ2-1; TCRdb's assignment of TRBD1 cannot be checked, as there is no DNA. Germline-derived CDR1 and CDR2 are LNHDA and SQIVND (reference sequence). CDR3 length: 17 residues. The CDR3 loop reads CASSIDGGTGAANEQFF.

The rearrangement uses TRBV11-1 and TRBJ1-6; the D call from TCRdb, TRBD1, cannot be confirmed without DNA. The CDR3 consists of 16 residues. Germline V gives CDR1 SGHAT, CDR2 FQDESV (reference sequence). The CDR3 sequence is CASSPGFGGSISPLHF.

The chain carries TRBV6-1 and TRBJ2-1. Germline CDR1 MNHNS, CDR2 SASEGT. The CDR3 totals 14 residues. This chain's CDR3 is CASSEVAGNNEQFF.

V is TRBV5-4 and J is TRBJ2-1; the TRBD1 assignment by TCRdb is unverifiable without DNA. This CDR3 is built from 12 residues. Germline CDR1 reads SGHNT; CDR2 reads YYREEE (reference sequence). The CDR3: CASSLVTGLRFF.

This chain uses TRBV3-1 with TRBJ2-5; TCRdb gives TRBD2 as the D gene, but with no DNA this cannot be confirmed. There are 18 residues in the CDR3. CDR1 LGHDT and CDR2 YNNKEL come from the germline V gene (reference sequence). CDR3 protein: CASSQDWGLAGVQETQYF.

This rearrangement joins TRBV21-1 to TRBJ2-7; TCRdb's D call of TRBD1 is untestable without DNA. TRBV21-1 is labeled a pseudogene. CDR3 length: 18 residues. CDR3 protein: CASSKGDRMDIQSYEQYF.